Given below is one TCR beta chain in context. The antigen is not known. The data stem from a study of cytomegalovirus exposure and HLA in healthy donors. Study-level points and caveats: Sequencing artifact likely explains a cluster of highly shared sequence variants. In an earlier analysis, productive rearrangement rates for most beta V segments clustered near 87% or 30%. 150 to 200 TCR beta chains were listed as cytomegalovirus-associated.

The CDR3 length is 15 residues. Trimming left V 7 bases short and J 1 base short, with 14 bases between. Germline V CDR1 and CDR2: LNHDA, SQIVND (reference sequence). The PCR used 60 Vbeta and 13 Jbeta primers. Here immunoSEQ multiplex PCR was the method, and the copy in TCRdb shows in-frame clones only, minus some. The sample lists some 180,000 clones; around 80% were seen once. The chain employs TRBV19 and TRBJ1-5; the D gene is possibly TRBD1 (6 bases). This receptor was identified in a woman in her 30s in good health and CMV-seropositive. The sequenced sample consisted of PBMCs. This CDR3 is CASTFRQASNQPQHF. For the CDR3, the DNA is TGTGCCAGTACCTTTAGACAGGCCAGCAATCAGCCCCAGCATTTT.